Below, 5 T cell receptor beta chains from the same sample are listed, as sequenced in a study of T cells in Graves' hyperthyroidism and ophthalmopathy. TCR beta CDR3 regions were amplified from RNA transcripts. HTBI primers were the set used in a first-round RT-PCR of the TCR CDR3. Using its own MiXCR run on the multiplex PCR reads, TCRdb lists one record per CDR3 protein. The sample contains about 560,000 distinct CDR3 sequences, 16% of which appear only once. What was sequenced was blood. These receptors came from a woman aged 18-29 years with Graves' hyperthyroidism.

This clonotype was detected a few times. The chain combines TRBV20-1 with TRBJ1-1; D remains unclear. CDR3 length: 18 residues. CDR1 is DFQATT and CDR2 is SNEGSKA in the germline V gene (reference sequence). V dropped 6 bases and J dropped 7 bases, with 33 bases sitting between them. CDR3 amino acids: CSAKVLQRTTPRRIEAFF. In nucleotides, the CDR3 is TGCAGTGCCAAGGTCCTCCAGCGCACGACCCCGCGTCGGATTGAAGCTTTCTTT.

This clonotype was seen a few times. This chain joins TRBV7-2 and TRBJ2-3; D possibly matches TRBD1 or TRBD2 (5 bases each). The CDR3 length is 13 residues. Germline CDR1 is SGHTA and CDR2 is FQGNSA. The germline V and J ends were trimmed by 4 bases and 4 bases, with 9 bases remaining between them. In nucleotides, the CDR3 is TGTGCCAGCAGCTCCTTGGGGGCAGATACGCAGTATTTT. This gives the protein CASSSLGADTQYF.

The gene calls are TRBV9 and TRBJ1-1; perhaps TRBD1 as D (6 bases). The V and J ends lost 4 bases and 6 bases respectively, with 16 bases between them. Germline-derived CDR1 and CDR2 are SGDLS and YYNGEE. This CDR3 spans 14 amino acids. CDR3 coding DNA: TGTGCCAGCAGCCGACAACAGGGTGGGCCTGAAGCTTTCTTT. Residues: CASSRQQGGPEAFF. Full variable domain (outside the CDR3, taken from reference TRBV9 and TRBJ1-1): DSGVTQTPKHLITATGQRVTLRCSPRSGDLSVYWYQQSLDQGLQFLIQYYNGEERAKGNILERFSAQQFPDLHSELNLSSLELGDSALYFCASSRQQGGPEAFFGQGTRLTVV.

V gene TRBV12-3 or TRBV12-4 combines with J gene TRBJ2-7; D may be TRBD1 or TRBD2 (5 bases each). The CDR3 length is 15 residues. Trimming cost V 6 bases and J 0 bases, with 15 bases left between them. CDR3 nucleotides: TGTGCCAGCAGCCGGGGACGGTGGGACTCCTACGAGCAGTACTTC. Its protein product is CASSRGRWDSYEQYF.

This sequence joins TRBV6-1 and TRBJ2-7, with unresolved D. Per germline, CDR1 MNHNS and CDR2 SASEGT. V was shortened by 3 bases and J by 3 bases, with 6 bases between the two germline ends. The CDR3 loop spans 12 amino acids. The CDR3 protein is CASSDPLYEQYF. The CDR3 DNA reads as TGTGCCAGCAGTGACCCCCTCTACGAGCAGTACTTC.